Included here is one TCR beta chain sequence, with context. Its antigen is not identified. The authors ran a second PCR of about 6 to 12 cycles using a sample-barcoded 5' primer and a J-beta primer mix. Through a template-switch adaptor with 12 random nucleotides, each cDNA molecule received a tag. Using its own MiXCR run on the 5' RACE reads, TCRdb lists one record per CDR3 protein. The sample records over 1,300,000 distinct CDR3 sequences, approximately 59% being singletons. Trimming left V 8 bases short and J 3 bases short, with 32 bases between. The CDR3 consists of 19 residues. The V gene's germline CDR1 is LGHNA and CDR2 YSLEER. This entry belongs to a study of blood T cells in healthy people across ages. Whole-study findings and limits: Higher naive T cell percentage went strongly together with higher TCR beta diversity.

There were at least 6 micrograms of total RNA extracted from every sample. The chain is built from TRBV4-3 and TRBJ2-7; a weak D match, TRBD1 (6 bases). Sequenced sample: blood. This receptor was obtained from a man aged 18-30 years in good health. CDR3 loop: CASGSLMIPAGVGYYEQYF. The CDR3 DNA reads as TGCGCCAGCGGCTCTCTTATGATACCCGCAGGGGTAGGTTACTACGAGCAGTACTTC.